This TCR beta chain was documented in a study of OX40 agonist ivuxolimab in advanced cancers. Only in-frame clones appear in the TCRdb table, and some are missing; sequencing was by immunoSEQ multiplex PCR. The sample lists roughly 70,000 clones; around 89% were seen once. Baseline, cycle 4 day 1, and cycle 7 day 1 were the blood sampling points. Germline trimming cut 7 bases from V and 1 base from J; bases unmatched to any gene: 9. The CDR3 contains 15 residues. Germline lookup yields CDR1 MNHEY and CDR2 SMNVEV (reference sequence). This receptor was taken from an adult with an advanced solid tumor such as melanoma, head and neck, liver or kidney cancer. This sequence joins TRBV27 and TRBJ2-7; 8 nucleotides align to TRBD2. Sequences were derived from CD4+ or CD8+ T cells sorted from blood, sampled in a trial of the OX40 agonist ivuxolimab. The CDR3 sequence is CASNPGLVVSYEQYF. The CDR3 DNA sequence: TGTGCCAGCAACCCGGGACTAGTTGTTTCCTACGAGCAGTACTTC.